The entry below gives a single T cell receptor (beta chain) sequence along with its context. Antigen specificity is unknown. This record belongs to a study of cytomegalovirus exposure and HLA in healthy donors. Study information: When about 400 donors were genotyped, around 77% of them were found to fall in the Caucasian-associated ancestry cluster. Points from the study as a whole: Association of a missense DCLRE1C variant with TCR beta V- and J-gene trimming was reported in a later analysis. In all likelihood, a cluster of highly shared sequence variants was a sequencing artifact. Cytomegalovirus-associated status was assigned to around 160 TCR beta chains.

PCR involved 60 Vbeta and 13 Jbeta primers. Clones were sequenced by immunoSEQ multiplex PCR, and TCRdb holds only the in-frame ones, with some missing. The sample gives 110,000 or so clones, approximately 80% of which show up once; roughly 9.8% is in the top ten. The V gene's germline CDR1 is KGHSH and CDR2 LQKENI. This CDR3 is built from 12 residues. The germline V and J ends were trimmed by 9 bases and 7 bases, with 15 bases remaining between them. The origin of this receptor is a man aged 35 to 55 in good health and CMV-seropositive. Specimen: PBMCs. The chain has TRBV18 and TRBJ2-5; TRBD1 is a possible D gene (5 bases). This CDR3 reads CASTPQGATQYF. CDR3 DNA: TGTGCCAGTACTCCGCAGGGCGCGACCCAGTACTTC.